Listed below are T cell receptor beta chains from one sample, sequenced in a study of memory CD4+ T cells and cytomegalovirus serostatus. Assay: immunoSEQ multiplex PCR; the TCRdb copy retains only in-frame clones and omits some. The table records tens of thousands of clones, 70% to 80% of them present only once. The source material was memory CD4+ T cells from blood. The receptors stem from an adult in good health and CMV-seronegative. The CDR3 runs from the conserved cysteine through the conserved F or W. The D gene is left open where the match is weak. Clone sizes are given selectively: once, few, many, or a class where the clone is expanded.

abundance	d_gene	j_gene	v_gene	CDR3aa	CDR3nt
-	TRBD1	TRBJ1-5	TRBV6-1	CASRTSSGGGQPQHF	TGTGCCAGCAGGACTTCTTCAGGGGGAGGTCAGCCCCAGCATTTT
-	-	TRBJ1-1	TRBV14	CASSQKQGGTEAFF	TGTGCCAGCAGCCAAAAACAAGGGGGAACTGAAGCTTTCTTT
-	TRBD2	TRBJ2-7	TRBV5-1	CASSLYREGSEQYF	TGCGCCAGCAGCTTGTACCGGGAGGGCTCCGAGCAGTACTTC
-	-	TRBJ1-2	TRBV5-4	CASHVLPGKTYGYTF	TGTGCCAGCCATGTCCTACCAGGAAAGACCTATGGCTACACCTTC
few	-	TRBJ2-3	TRBV5-1	CASREGLSTDTQYF	TGCGCCAGCAGAGAGGGGCTTAGCACAGATACGCAGTATTTT
-	-	TRBJ2-3	TRBV11-2	CASSLDLGDTQYF	TGTGCCAGCAGCTTAGATCTGGGGGATACGCAGTATTTT
once	-	TRBJ1-1	TRBV7-9	CASSKGYREAFF	TGTGCCAGCAGCAAGGGTTATCGTGAAGCTTTCTTT
-	TRBD1	TRBJ1-4	TRBV2	CATQGAGEKLFF	TGTGCCACCCAGGGGGCCGGGGAAAAACTGTTTTTT
-	-	TRBJ1-3	TRBV10-3	CAISPAGAGNTIYF	TGTGCCATCTCGCCCGCAGGGGCTGGAAACACCATATATTTT
few	-	TRBJ1-1	TRBV14	CASSRVGITEAFF	TGTGCCAGCAGCAGGGTAGGAATCACTGAAGCTTTCTTT
once	-	TRBJ1-1	TRBV20-1	CSAMPGGRPFF	TGCAGTGCTATGCCGGGGGGGAGGCCTTTCTTT
-	-	TRBJ2-5	TRBV18	CASQQTRQRETQYF	TGTGCCAGTCAACAAACCAGGCAAAGGGAGACCCAGTACTTC
-	-	TRBJ2-3	TRBV15	CATSRDPFSTDTQYF	TGTGCCACCAGCAGAGATCCGTTCAGCACAGATACGCAGTATTTT
-	-	TRBJ2-5	TRBV20-1	CSAGEETQYF	TGCAGTGCAGGGGAAGAGACCCAGTACTTC
-	TRBD1	TRBJ1-1	TRBV10-3	CAIGADRVEAFF	TGTGCCATCGGGGCCGACAGGGTTGAAGCTTTCTTT
-	TRBD2	TRBJ2-1	TRBV5-1	CASSTLAGGSAEQFF	TGCGCCAGCAGCACACTAGCGGGAGGATCCGCCGAGCAGTTCTTC
once	TRBD1	TRBJ2-7	TRBV7-9	CASSAQGARHEQYF	TGTGCCAGCAGCGCACAGGGGGCCCGACACGAGCAGTACTTC
few	TRBD1	TRBJ1-1	TRBV29-1	CSVRTGEAFF	TGCAGCGTGCGGACAGGGGAAGCTTTCTTT
-	TRBD1	TRBJ1-2	TRBV6-5	CASSYLRTGGGYGYTF	TGTGCCAGCAGTTACTTGCGGACAGGGGGCGGCTATGGCTACACCTTC
-	-	TRBJ1-2	TRBV9	CASSPSRTNYGYTF	TGTGCCAGCAGCCCCTCACGGACTAACTATGGCTACACCTTC
few	TRBD2	TRBJ2-5	TRBV6-1	CASSVAGGSQETQYF	TGTGCCAGCAGTGTAGCGGGGGGTAGTCAAGAGACCCAGTACTTC
-	-	TRBJ1-1	TRBV10-2	CATQVVVDTEAFF	TGCGCCACCCAAGTCGTAGTGGACACTGAAGCTTTCTTT
-	-	TRBJ1-5	TRBV2	CASTAGVGGPQHF	TGTGCCAGCACGGCGGGGGTTGGGGGGCCCCAGCATTTT
-	-	TRBJ2-5	TRBV5-1	CASSLEGDSGETQYF	TGCGCCAGCAGCTTGGAAGGGGACTCGGGAGAGACCCAGTACTTC
-	TRBD2	TRBJ2-1	TRBV2	CASTRGTSEIVQFF	TGTGCCAGCACCCGAGGGACTAGCGAGATAGTCCAGTTCTTC
few	TRBD1	TRBJ2-7	TRBV6-1	CASSHHRDRAAEQYF	TGTGCCAGCAGCCACCACCGGGACAGGGCCGCCGAGCAGTACTTC
few	-	TRBJ2-5	TRBV30	CAWRQEETQYF	TGTGCCTGGAGGCAAGAAGAGACCCAGTACTTC
-	TRBD2	TRBJ2-7	TRBV5-5	CASSPPTSGSLRYF	TGTGCCAGCAGCCCACCGACTAGCGGGAGTTTACGGTACTTC
-	TRBD1	TRBJ2-7	TRBV5-1	CASSFKGTGASEQYF	TGCGCCAGCAGCTTTAAGGGGACAGGGGCCAGCGAGCAGTACTTC
-	-	TRBJ1-5	TRBV6-5	CASSSTVNQPQHF	TGTGCCAGCAGTTCGACAGTCAATCAGCCCCAGCATTTT
-	-	TRBJ2-7	TRBV14	CASSHSPSQYF	TGTGCCAGCAGCCACAGCCCCTCGCAGTACTTC
-	-	TRBJ2-3	TRBV7-2	CASSLGVASDTQYF	TGTGCCAGCAGCTTAGGAGTAGCATCAGATACGCAGTATTTT
-	TRBD2	TRBJ2-5	TRBV11-2	CASSLVAGVQETQYF	TGTGCCAGCAGCTTAGTAGCGGGGGTCCAAGAGACCCAGTACTTC